Shown below are 12 T cell receptor beta chains from a single sample sequenced in a study of OX40 agonist ivuxolimab in advanced cancers. Produced via immunoSEQ multiplex PCR; TCRdb's table is partial and in-frame only. The data show about 83,000 clones, with about 85% seen just once and about 0.66% held by the top ten. This specimen consisted of CD4+ or CD8+ T cells sorted from blood, obtained in a trial of the OX40 agonist ivuxolimab. The receptors derive from an adult with an advanced solid tumor such as melanoma, head and neck, liver or kidney cancer.

This chain links TRBV7-2 with TRBJ1-1, with 7 bases aligning to TRBD1. The J segment lost 1 base and the V segment lost 8 bases, leaving 4 bases of the junction unmatched. The CDR3 totals 13 residues. Germline CDR1 and CDR2: SGHTA and FQGNSA. CDR3 amino acids: CASGGTANTEAFF. The CDR3 DNA sequence: TGTGCCAGCGGCGGGACAGCGAACACTGAAGCTTTCTTT.

The chain has TRBV5-1 and TRBJ2-5; D possibly corresponds to TRBD1 (6 bases). The V end lost 3 bases, the J end lost 1 base, and 19 bases lay between the germline ends. This CDR3 region has 17 residues. Germline values: CDR1 SGHRS, CDR2 YFSETQ. The CDR3: CASSYLARTAPQETQYF. The CDR3 region has the DNA TGCGCCAGCAGCTACCTAGCCCGGACAGCCCCCCAAGAGACCCAGTACTTC.

This rearrangement joins TRBV30 to TRBJ1-3; unclear D gene. The V end was cut by 0 bases, the J end by 0 bases, with 9 bases between. The CDR3 is made up of 15 amino acids. In germline, CDR1 is GTSNPN, CDR2 SVGIG (reference sequence). The DNA for the CDR3 is TGTGCCTGGAGTGTAGGCAGCAACTCTGGAAACACCATATATTTT. Translated: CAWSVGSNSGNTIYF.

V is TRBV6-1 and J is TRBJ2-7; D might be TRBD2 (6 bases). Germline values: CDR1 MNHNS, CDR2 SASEGT. The germline V and J ends were trimmed by 1 base and 0 bases, with 7 bases remaining between them. The CDR3 is made up of 14 amino acids. CDR3 DNA sequence: TGTGCCAGCAGTGAAGGCGGGGTCTCCTACGAGCAGTACTTC. Translated, it gives CASSEGGVSYEQYF.

A single count supports this clone. J is TRBJ2-2 and V is TRBV7-7; 8 bases map to TRBD1. In germline, CDR1 is SSHAT, CDR2 FNYEAQ (reference sequence). The V gene end was trimmed by 5 bases and the J gene end by 5 bases; junction bases not matched to a gene: 7. There are 15 residues in the CDR3. This CDR3 reads CASSGPGTGTGELFF. The CDR3 bases are TGTGCCAGCAGCGGACCCGGGACAGGTACCGGGGAGCTGTTTTTT. Complete variable domain (other parts from reference TRBV7-7 and TRBJ2-2): GAGVSQSPRYKVTKRGQDVTLRCDPISSHATLYWYQQALGQGPEFLTYFNYEAQPDKSGLPSDRFSAERPEGSISTLTIQRTEQRDSAMYRCASSGPGTGTGELFFGEGSRLTVL.

This clone is a singleton in its sample. This sequence joins TRBV7-3 and TRBJ1-1; D uncertain. The CDR3 totals 16 residues. The germline V gene has CDR1 SGHTA and CDR2 FQGTGA. The V and J ends lost 1 base and 0 bases respectively, with 12 bases between them. The CDR3 sequence: CASSLRRGGVNTEAFF. The CDR3 coding sequence is TGTGCCAGCAGCTTAAGGCGGGGAGGCGTGAACACTGAAGCTTTCTTT.

This chain uses TRBV15 with TRBJ1-5; weak D call: TRBD1 (6 bases). In germline, CDR1 is LNHNV, CDR2 YYDKDF (reference sequence). The CDR3 contains 14 residues. Trimming left V 3 bases short and J 5 bases short, with 11 bases between. CDR3 DNA sequence: TGTGCCACCAGCAGTGAGGGGGAAGATCAGCCCCAGCATTTT. It specifies CATSSEGEDQPQHF.

This clone occurred once. The chain is built from TRBV18 and TRBJ2-3, with 10 bases identical to TRBD2. Trimming took 0 bases from V and 8 from J; bases not matched to a gene: 11. The V gene's germline CDR1 is KGHSH and CDR2 LQKENI. This CDR3 comprises 17 residues. This CDR3 is CASSPPQRGGDGGTQYF. DNA of the CDR3: TGTGCCAGCTCACCACCCCAGCGGGGGGGCGATGGGGGTACGCAGTATTTT.

The rearrangement links TRBV6-1 to TRBJ2-7; D is perhaps TRBD1 (6 bases). Trimming took off 4 bases at V and 2 bases at J, with 6 bases between the two ends. The CDR3 runs to 12 residues. Germline values: CDR1 MNHNS, CDR2 SASEGT. Written as DNA, the CDR3 is TGTGCCAGCAGTGGGGACACCTACGAGCAGTACTTC. This translates into CASSGDTYEQYF.

The CDR3 bases are TGCGCCAGCAGCGTCAGAGACAGGGGTTCAGATACGCAGTATTTT. This translates into CASSVRDRGSDTQYF. This chain connects TRBV5-1 to TRBJ2-3; TRBD1 aligns across 8 bases. The CDR3 is 15 amino acids. V was pared by 4 bases and J by 4 bases, with 8 bases of the junction left unmatched. Germline V gene lookup returns CDR1 SGHRS and CDR2 YFSETQ.

The rearrangement uses TRBV19 and TRBJ1-1; D is unclear. The CDR3 runs 14 residues. The V gene's germline CDR1 is LNHDA and CDR2 SQIVND (reference sequence). V lost 1 base to trimming and J lost 6 bases, with 12 bases between them. CDR3 amino acids: CASSIGTEGPEAFF. DNA for the CDR3: TGTGCCAGTAGTATAGGGACCGAGGGCCCTGAAGCTTTCTTT.

This chain connects TRBV5-6 to TRBJ1-5; the D is unclear. The CDR3 sequence is 14 residues long. Per the germline V gene, CDR1 is SGHDT and CDR2 is YYEEEE. V was shortened by 2 bases and J by 3 bases, with 9 bases between the two germline ends. This CDR3 is CASSFGLNNQPQHF. CDR3 DNA: TGTGCCAGCAGCTTCGGACTCAACAATCAGCCCCAGCATTTT.